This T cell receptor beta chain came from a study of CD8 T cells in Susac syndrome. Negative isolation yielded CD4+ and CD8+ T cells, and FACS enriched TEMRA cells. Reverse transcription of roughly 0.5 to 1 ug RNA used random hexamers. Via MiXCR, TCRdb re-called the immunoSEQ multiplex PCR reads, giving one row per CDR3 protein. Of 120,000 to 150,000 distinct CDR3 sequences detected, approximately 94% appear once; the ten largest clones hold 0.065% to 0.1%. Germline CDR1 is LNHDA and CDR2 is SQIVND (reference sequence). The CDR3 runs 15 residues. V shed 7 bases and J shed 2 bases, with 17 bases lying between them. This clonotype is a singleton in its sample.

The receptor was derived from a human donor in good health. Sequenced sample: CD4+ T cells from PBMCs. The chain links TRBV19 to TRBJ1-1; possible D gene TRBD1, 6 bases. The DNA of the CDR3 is TGTGCCAGTATGCCGGAGGGGGGTGGAAACACTGAAGCTTTCTTT. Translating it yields CASMPEGGGNTEAFF.